Described below is a single T cell receptor (beta chain) sequence and its context. As yet, its antigen is unknown. Generation of TCR beta libraries employed quantitative 5'-RACE incorporating molecular barcodes. TCRdb fed the 5' RACE reads into MiXCR, producing one record per CDR3 protein. The table lists about 52,000 distinct CDR3 sequences, 6.5% to 9% of them singletons. This sample stems from a study of CD8 T cells in ankylosing spondylitis. General study findings and limits: Disease-associated clones were CD8+ and fairly uncommon in peripheral blood. Earlier reports found some motif variants in synovial fluid and blood in reactive arthritis. Among TCR beta sequences, a motif of eight highly homologous variants appeared characteristic of ankylosing spondylitis blood.

The CDR3 runs to 12 residues. The V gene's germline CDR1 is LNHNV and CDR2 YYDKDF (reference sequence). Trimming stripped 3 bases from V and 11 bases from J, with 10 bases between. The chain is built from TRBV15 and TRBJ2-2; no clear D. Sequencing used blood, either unsorted or a sorted T cell fraction (not recorded which). The TCR sequence derives from a female donor with ankylosing spondylitis or in good health (not recorded which). The CDR3: CATSRVSPELFF. The CDR3 DNA is TGTGCCACCAGCAGGGTGTCCCCAGAGCTGTTTTTT.